These 11 T cell receptor beta chains were sequenced from one sample in a study of shared clonotypes between healthy human individuals. The protocol was immunoSEQ multiplex PCR, while the TCRdb copy is restricted to in-frame clones and leaves out a portion. The sample shows around 750,000 clones, about 74% of them seen only once. Input material: memory CD4+ T cells sorted from blood. Stated subset: CD45RA-negative fraction. The receptors shown here come from a woman aged 25 to 39 in good health.

About this clone: One end of the junction does not line up with germline, which may come from a read error. The chain has TRBV2 and TRBJ1-2; D possibly corresponds to TRBD1 (5 bases). CDR1 SNHLY and CDR2 FYNNEI come from the germline V gene. The CDR3 length is 16 residues. CDR3 in amino acids: CASSIGAAQTNHGYTF. The DNA for the CDR3 is TGTGCCAGCAGTATAGGGGCAGCGCAAACTAACCATGGCTACACCTTC.

The V call is TRBV11-2, the J call TRBJ1-5; D not certain. V gave up 3 bases and J gave up 3 bases, with 9 bases separating them. This CDR3 has 14 amino acids. Germline CDR1 is SGHAT and CDR2 is FQNNGV. The CDR3 nucleotides are TGTGCCAGCAGCTTTAAACCCAACAATCAGCCCCAGCATTTT. Its translation is CASSFKPNNQPQHF.

This clone was seen a handful of times. The V and J genes are TRBV30 and TRBJ2-2; TRBD2 aligns across 9 bases. Germline V gives CDR1 GTSNPN, CDR2 SVGIG (reference sequence). The CDR3 is 14 residues long. J was trimmed by 3 bases and V by 3 bases; bases with no gene match: 2. The CDR3 is CAWRVAGDTGELFF. As DNA, the CDR3 is TGTGCCTGGAGGGTAGCGGGAGACACCGGGGAGCTGTTTTTT.

The V call is TRBV28, the J call TRBJ2-4, with 8 bases aligning to TRBD2. The germline V gene encodes CDR1 MDHEN and CDR2 SYDVKM. This CDR3 region has 15 residues. The V segment lost 7 bases and the J segment 1 base; nucleotides outside the gene matches: 6. CDR3 coding DNA: TGTGCCAGCAACCCCGGGAGGGGTGCCAAAAACATTCAGTACTTC. It encodes CASNPGRGAKNIQYF.

The gene calls are TRBV18 and TRBJ2-4; 7 nucleotides agree with TRBD2. The CDR3 sequence is 16 residues long. V lost 3 bases and J lost 0; bases outside the gene matches: 5. The germline V gene encodes CDR1 KGHSH and CDR2 LQKENI. CDR3 DNA: TGTGCCAGCTCACCTGCTAGCGGTAGAGCCAAAAACATTCAGTACTTC. Translated, it gives CASSPASGRAKNIQYF.

This clone showed up just a few times. The gene calls are TRBV5-1 and TRBJ1-2, with D possibly matching TRBD1 (5 bases). The V gene's germline CDR1 is SGHRS and CDR2 YFSETQ. This CDR3 spans 16 amino acids. V lost 1 base, J lost 0 bases, and 13 bases lay in between. CDR3 bases: TGCGCCAGCAGCTTGTCCGGGGCACGAGCTAACTATGGCTACACCTTC. It is translated as CASSLSGARANYGYTF.

This clone was recorded at least ten times. The chain uses TRBV28 and TRBJ2-3; 11 bases are shared with TRBD2. The CDR3 sequence is 16 residues long. V was clipped by 8 bases and J by 2 bases; unmatched bases: 9. CDR1 is MDHEN, CDR2 SYDVKM, per germline. CDR3: CASGASGRSNTDTQYF. In nucleotides, the CDR3 is TGTGCCAGCGGGGCTAGCGGGAGGTCGAACACAGATACGCAGTATTTT.

The J gene is TRBJ1-4, the V gene TRBV15, with D tentatively TRBD1 (6 bases). CDR3 size: 14 residues. Trimming removed 2 bases at V and 5 bases at J, with 9 bases between. Germline CDR1 and CDR2: LNHNV and YYDKDF (reference sequence). CDR3 DNA sequence: TGTGCCACCAGCAGATCGACAGGAAATGAAAAACTGTTTTTT. Protein sequence: CATSRSTGNEKLFF.

Concerning this clone: The sample has other DNA sequences that encode this CDR3 too. This chain links TRBV29-1 with TRBJ2-6; D gene uncertain. Germline CDR1 SQVTM, CDR2 ANQGSEA. The CDR3 sequence is 13 residues long. The V end lost 4 bases, the J end lost 1 base, and 5 bases lay between the germline ends. For the CDR3, the DNA is TGCAGCGTTGCCGGGTCTGGGGCCAACGTCCTGACTTTC. This encodes CSVAGSGANVLTF. The whole variable domain, filled in from reference TRBV29-1 and TRBJ2-6, reads SAVISQKPSRDICQRGTSLTIQCQVDSQVTMMFWYRQQPGQSLTLIATANQGSEATYESGFVIDKFPISRPNLTFSTLTVSNMSPEDSSIYLCSVAGSGANVLTFGAGSRLTVL.

The chain employs TRBV19 and TRBJ2-7, with a tentative D call TRBD1 (5 bases). The V and J ends lost 3 bases and 2 bases respectively, with 14 bases between them. Germline CDR1 reads LNHDA; CDR2 reads SQIVND (reference sequence). The CDR3 length is 15 residues. In nucleotides, the CDR3 is TGTGCCAGTAGTATCACGACAGCGCCTACCTACGAGCAGTACTTC. Translation gives CASSITTAPTYEQYF. Looking up the rest from reference TRBV19 and TRBJ2-7 gives the full variable domain: DGGITQSPKYLFRKEGQNVTLSCEQNLNHDAMYWYRQDPGQGLRLIYYSQIVNDFQKGDIAEGYSVSREKKESFPLTVTSAQKNPTAFYLCASSITTAPTYEQYFGPGTRLTVT.

The gene calls are TRBV13 and TRBJ2-1; D call uncertain. The length of the CDR3 is 15 residues. V lost 1 base, J lost 0 bases, and 7 bases lay in between. CDR1 and CDR2 (germline): PRHDT, FYEKMQ (reference sequence). The CDR3: CASSLVPNSYNEQFF. The CDR3 DNA reads TGTGCCAGCAGCTTAGTCCCGAACTCCTACAATGAGCAGTTCTTC.